This note documents a single TCR beta chain sequence. These data originate in a study of radiation and T cells in renal cell carcinoma. TCRdb keeps only in-frame clones here, not all; method: immunoSEQ multiplex PCR. The sample yields about 170,000 clones, about 85% seen once. Documented time point: blood 4 weeks post-SBRT, at nephrectomy. Noted treatment: 15 Gy SBRT to primary tumor, nephrectomy 4 weeks later. Source: blood, taken from a patient whose treatment included radiotherapy and nephrectomy. The source of this sequence is a woman between 45 and 65 years old with renal cell carcinoma.

CDR3 sequence (DNA): TGTGCCAGCAGCGTAGCTGGCACGTCAGATACGCAGTATTTT. Amino acid sequence: CASSVAGTSDTQYF. The chain recombines TRBV9 with TRBJ2-3; D is unclear. Germline CDR1 reads SGDLS; CDR2 reads YYNGEE. V was pared by 0 bases and J by 4 bases, with 9 bases between. The CDR3 extends over 14 amino acids.